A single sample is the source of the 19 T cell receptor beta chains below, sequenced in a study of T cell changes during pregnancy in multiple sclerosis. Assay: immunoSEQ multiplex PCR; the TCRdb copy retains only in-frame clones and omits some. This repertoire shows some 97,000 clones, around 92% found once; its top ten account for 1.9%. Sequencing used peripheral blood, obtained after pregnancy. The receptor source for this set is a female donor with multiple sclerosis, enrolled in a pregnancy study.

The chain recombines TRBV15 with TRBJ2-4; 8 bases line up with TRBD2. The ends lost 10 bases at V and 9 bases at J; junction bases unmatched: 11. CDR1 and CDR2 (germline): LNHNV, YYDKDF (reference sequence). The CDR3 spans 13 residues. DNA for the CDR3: TGTGCCAACGATAGGACTAGCTTTGGCATTCAGTACTTC. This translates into CANDRTSFGIQYF.

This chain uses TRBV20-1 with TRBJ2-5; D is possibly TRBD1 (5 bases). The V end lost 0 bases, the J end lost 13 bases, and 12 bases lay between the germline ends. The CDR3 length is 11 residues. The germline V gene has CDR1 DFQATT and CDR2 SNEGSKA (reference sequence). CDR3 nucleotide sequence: TGCAGTGCTAGAGACGTCAGGGAACTGTACTTC. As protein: CSARDVRELYF.

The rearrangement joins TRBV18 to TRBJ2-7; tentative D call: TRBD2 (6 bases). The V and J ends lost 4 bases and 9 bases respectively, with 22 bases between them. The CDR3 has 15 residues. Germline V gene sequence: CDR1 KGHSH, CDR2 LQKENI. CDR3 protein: CASSRGTPSAQGQYF. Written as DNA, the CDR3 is TGTGCCAGCTCACGTGGGACTCCGAGTGCGCAAGGGCAGTACTTC.

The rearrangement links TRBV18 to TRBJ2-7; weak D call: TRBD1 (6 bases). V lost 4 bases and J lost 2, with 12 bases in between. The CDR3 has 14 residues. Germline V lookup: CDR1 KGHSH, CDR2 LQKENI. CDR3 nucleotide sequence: TGTGCCAGCTCACGAACGGACAGAACCTACGAGCAGTACTTC. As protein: CASSRTDRTYEQYF.

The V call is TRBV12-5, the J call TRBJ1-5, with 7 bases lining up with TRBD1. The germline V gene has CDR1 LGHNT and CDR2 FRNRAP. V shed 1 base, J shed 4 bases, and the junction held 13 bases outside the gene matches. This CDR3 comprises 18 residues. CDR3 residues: CASGLAISAQGVNQPQHF. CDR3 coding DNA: TGTGCTAGTGGTTTGGCGATCTCCGCGCAGGGGGTTAATCAGCCCCAGCATTTT.

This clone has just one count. The CDR3 DNA reads as TGCGCCAGCAGCTTGGCGACAGGGCTCACAGATACGCAGTATTTT. Its translation is CASSLATGLTDTQYF. The V and J genes are TRBV5-1 and TRBJ2-3, with TRBD1 matching 7 bases. CDR3 length equals 15 residues. The germline CDR1 and CDR2 sequences are SGHRS and YFSETQ. V gave up 0 bases and J gave up 2 bases; unmatched junction bases: 3.

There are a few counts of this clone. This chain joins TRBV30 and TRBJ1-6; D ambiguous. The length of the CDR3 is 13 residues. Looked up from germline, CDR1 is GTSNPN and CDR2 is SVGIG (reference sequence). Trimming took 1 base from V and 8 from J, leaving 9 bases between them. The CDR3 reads CAWSAPGDSPLHF. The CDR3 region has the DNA TGTGCCTGGAGTGCCCCCGGGGATTCACCCCTCCACTTT.

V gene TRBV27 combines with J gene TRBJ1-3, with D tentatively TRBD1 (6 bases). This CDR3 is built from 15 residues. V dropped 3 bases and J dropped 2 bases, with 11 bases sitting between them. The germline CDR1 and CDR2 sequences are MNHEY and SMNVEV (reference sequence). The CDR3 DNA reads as TGTGCCAGCAGTTTTCAGGGGAAAGCTGGAAACACCATATATTTT. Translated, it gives CASSFQGKAGNTIYF.

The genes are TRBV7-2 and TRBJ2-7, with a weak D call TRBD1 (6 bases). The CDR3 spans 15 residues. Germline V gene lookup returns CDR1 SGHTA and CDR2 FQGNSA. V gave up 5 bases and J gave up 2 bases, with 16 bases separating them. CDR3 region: CASSLRGEKAYEQYF. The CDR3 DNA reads TGTGCCAGCAGCCTCAGGGGCGAGAAGGCCTACGAGCAGTACTTC. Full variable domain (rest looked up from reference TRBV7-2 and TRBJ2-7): GAGVSQSPSNKVTEKGKDVELRCDPISGHTALYWYRQSLGQGLEFLIYFQGNSAPDKSGLPSDRFSAERTGGSVSTLTIQRTQQEDSAVYLCASSLRGEKAYEQYFGPGTRLTVT.

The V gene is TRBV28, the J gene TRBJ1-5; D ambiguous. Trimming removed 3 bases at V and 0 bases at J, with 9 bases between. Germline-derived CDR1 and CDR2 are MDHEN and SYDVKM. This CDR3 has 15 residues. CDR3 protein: CASSFGRYSNQPQHF. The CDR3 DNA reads TGTGCCAGCAGTTTCGGGAGATATAGCAATCAGCCCCAGCATTTT.

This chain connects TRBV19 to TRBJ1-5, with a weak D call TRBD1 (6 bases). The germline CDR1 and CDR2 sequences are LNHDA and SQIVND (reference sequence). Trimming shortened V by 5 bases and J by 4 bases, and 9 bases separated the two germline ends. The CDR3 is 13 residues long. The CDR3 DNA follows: TGTGCCAGTAGTCAAGGGGGAAATCAGCCCCAGCATTTT. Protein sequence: CASSQGGNQPQHF.

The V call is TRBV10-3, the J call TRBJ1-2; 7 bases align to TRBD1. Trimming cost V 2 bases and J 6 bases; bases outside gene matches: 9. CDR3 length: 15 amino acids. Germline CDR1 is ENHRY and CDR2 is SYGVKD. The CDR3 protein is CAISEPPGGGDGYTF. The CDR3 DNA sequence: TGTGCCATCAGTGAGCCCCCCGGAGGGGGCGATGGCTACACCTTC.

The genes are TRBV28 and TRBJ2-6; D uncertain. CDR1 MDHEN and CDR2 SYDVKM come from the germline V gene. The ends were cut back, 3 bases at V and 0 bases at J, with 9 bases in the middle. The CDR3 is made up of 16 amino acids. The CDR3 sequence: CASSFLLSSGANVLTF. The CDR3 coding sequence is TGTGCCAGCAGTTTTTTGCTAAGCTCTGGGGCCAACGTCCTGACTTTC.

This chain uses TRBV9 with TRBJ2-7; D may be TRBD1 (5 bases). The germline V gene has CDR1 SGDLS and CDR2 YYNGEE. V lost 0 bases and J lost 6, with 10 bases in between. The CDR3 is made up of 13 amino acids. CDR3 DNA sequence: TGTGCCAGCAGCGTAGGCAGGGTGGCCGAGCAGTACTTC. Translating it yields CASSVGRVAEQYF.

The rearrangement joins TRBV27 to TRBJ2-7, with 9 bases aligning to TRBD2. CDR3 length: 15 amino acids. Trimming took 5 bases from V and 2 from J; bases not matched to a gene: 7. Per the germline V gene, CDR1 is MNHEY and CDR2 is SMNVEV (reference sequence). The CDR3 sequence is CASSPLAGGTYEQYF. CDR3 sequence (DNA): TGTGCCAGCAGTCCTCTTGCGGGGGGGACCTACGAGCAGTACTTC.

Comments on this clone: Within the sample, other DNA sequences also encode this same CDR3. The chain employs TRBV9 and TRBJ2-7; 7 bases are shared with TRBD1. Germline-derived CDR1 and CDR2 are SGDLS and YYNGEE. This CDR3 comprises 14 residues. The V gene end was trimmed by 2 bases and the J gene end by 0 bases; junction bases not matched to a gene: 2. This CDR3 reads CASSVTGSSYEQYF. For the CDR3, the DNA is TGTGCCAGCAGCGTGACAGGGAGCTCCTACGAGCAGTACTTC. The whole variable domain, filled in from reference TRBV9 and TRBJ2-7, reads DSGVTQTPKHLITATGQRVTLRCSPRSGDLSVYWYQQSLDQGLQFLIQYYNGEERAKGNILERFSAQQFPDLHSELNLSSLELGDSALYFCASSVTGSSYEQYFGPGTRLTVT.

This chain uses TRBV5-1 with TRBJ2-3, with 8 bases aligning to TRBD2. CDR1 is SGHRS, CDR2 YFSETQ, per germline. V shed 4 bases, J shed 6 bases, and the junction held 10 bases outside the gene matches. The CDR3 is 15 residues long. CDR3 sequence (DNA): TGCGCCAGCAGCGCAGGCGCGGGGGGAGGCGATACGCAGTATTTT. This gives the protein CASSAGAGGGDTQYF.

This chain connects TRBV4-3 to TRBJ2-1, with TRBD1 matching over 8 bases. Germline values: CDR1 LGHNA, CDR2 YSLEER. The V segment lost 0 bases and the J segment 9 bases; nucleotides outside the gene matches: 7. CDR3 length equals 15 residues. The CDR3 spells CASSQEFQGAGEQFF. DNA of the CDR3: TGCGCCAGCAGCCAAGAATTCCAGGGGGCTGGTGAGCAGTTCTTC.

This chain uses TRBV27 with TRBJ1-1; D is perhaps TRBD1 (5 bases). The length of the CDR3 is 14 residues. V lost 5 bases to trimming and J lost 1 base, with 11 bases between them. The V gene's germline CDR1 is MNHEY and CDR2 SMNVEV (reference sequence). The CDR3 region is CASSPLDKNTEAFF. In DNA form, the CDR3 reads TGTGCCAGCAGTCCGTTGGACAAGAACACTGAAGCTTTCTTT.